The rows below give T cell receptor beta chains drawn from one sample of a study of OX40 agonist ivuxolimab in advanced cancers. The table came from immunoSEQ multiplex PCR; TCRdb's copy has only in-frame clones and leaves some out. The sample lists 60,000 to 85,000 clones, 85% to 90% occurring once. The starting material was CD4+ or CD8+ T cells sorted from blood, obtained in a trial of the OX40 agonist ivuxolimab. The receptors originated from an adult with an advanced solid tumor such as melanoma, head and neck, liver or kidney cancer. The conserved cysteine and the conserved F or W are not part of the CDR3 here. The order of the fields is D gene, V gene, CDR3 protein. A D gene is named only where the DNA matches it firmly.

TRBD2 TRBV11-2 ASSLGGGTYNEQF
TRBD1 TRBV6-6 ASSLGQGVLNTEAF
NA TRBV7-2 ASSLDGNTIY
NA TRBV7-9 ASSPAGRDNSPLH
NA TRBV7-9 ASSLGGEGIRDTQY
TRBD2 TRBV7-3 ASSLSGGVKTQY
NA TRBV13 ASSQVPGELF
TRBD2 TRBV28 ASSLERGAYEQY
NA TRBV6-5 ASSSGGGPYNEQF
NA TRBV28 ASSFGGNPYGYT
TRBD2 TRBV7-2 ASSTTSGGYQETQY
NA TRBV6-6 ASTAGQYNSPLH
NA TRBV12-5 ASGLDAKSTDTQY
TRBD2 TRBV30 AWSRLAGGGTDTQY
TRBD1 TRBV19 ASSGTASIQPQH
TRBD1 TRBV18 ASSPQGAMGQPQH
TRBD2 TRBV7-2 ASSPLGLAGANYEQY
TRBD2 TRBV7-9 ASSIRTSINEQF
TRBD1 TRBV4-1 ASSPRTGGASYEQY
NA TRBV30 AWSRQENTEAF
NA TRBV28 ASSFSMAVSGNTIY
NA TRBV18 ASSPGRNEKLF